These 11 T cell receptor beta chains were sequenced from one sample in a study of CD8 T cells in ankylosing spondylitis (dated by TCRdb to between 2016 and 2019). Their antigens remain unidentified. Study-wide findings and limitations: A TCR beta motif of about eight highly homologous amino acid variants appeared characteristic of blood from ankylosing spondylitis patients.

To prepare the library, 5' RACE was applied. The reads were generated on an Illumina HiSeq 2500. TCRdb reworked the public reads: Q25 trimming with fastp, MiXCR clone assembly, productive beta chains retained. Rows are unified per CDR3 protein, each entry keeping the most common DNA and genes. The sample data list over 600,000 distinct CDR3 sequences, and around 17% of these were observed just once. The ten biggest clones cover 19% of the sample. Sequenced: blood, either unsorted or a sorted T cell fraction (not recorded which). The origin of the receptors is a male donor with ankylosing spondylitis.

The V gene is TRBV15, the J gene TRBJ2-5, with a possible D match to TRBD1 (5 bases). Looked up from germline, CDR1 is LNHNV and CDR2 is YYDKDF (reference sequence). With 2 bases removed from V and 5 bases from J, the gap between germline ends came to 12 bases. The CDR3 spans 14 residues. CDR3 region: CATSRQGVAETQYF. CDR3 DNA sequence: TGTGCCACCAGCAGACAGGGTGTGGCTGAGACCCAGTACTTC.

This clonotype was found a few times. The chain couples TRBV20-1 to TRBJ1-5; D not certain. The CDR3 runs 14 residues. V was trimmed by 0 bases and J by 0 bases, leaving 6 bases between them. Germline-derived CDR1 and CDR2 are DFQATT and SNEGSKA (reference sequence). The CDR3 protein is CSARDTYSNQPQHF. In nucleotides, the CDR3 is TGCAGTGCTAGAGACACCTATAGCAATCAGCCCCAGCATTTT.

This clonotype was seen a few times. CDR3: CASSGGDRGKILAATSGRTYEQYF. CDR3 coding DNA: TGTGCCAGCAGCGGGGGGGACAGGGGAAAAATCTTAGCCGCGACTAGCGGGAGAACATACGAGCAGTACTTC. The genes are TRBV9 and TRBJ2-7; 12 nucleotides agree with TRBD2. Germline lookup yields CDR1 SGDLS and CDR2 YYNGEE. The CDR3 has 24 amino acids. The V gene end was trimmed by 3 bases and the J gene end by 4 bases; junction bases not matched to a gene: 32.

This clonotype showed up just a few times. The chain employs TRBV24-1 and TRBJ2-1; 8 nucleotides line up with TRBD2. Germline CDR1 KGHDR, CDR2 SFDVKD. V trimming: 4 bases; J trimming: 2 bases; junction bases outside the gene matches: 6. The CDR3 has 16 residues. The DNA of the CDR3 is TGTGCCACCAGTGACCCCAGAGCGGGAGCCTACAATGAGCAGTTCTTC. The encoded protein is CATSDPRAGAYNEQFF.

V usage is TRBV4-3 and J usage is TRBJ1-6, with unresolved D. This CDR3 comprises 17 residues. Germline V gene sequence: CDR1 LGHNA, CDR2 YSLEER. V lost 4 bases and J lost 0, with 13 bases in between. CDR3 coding DNA: TGCGCCAGCAGCCCGGATCCAGCCAACTCCTATAATTCACCCCTCCACTTT. Translated: CASSPDPANSYNSPLHF.

The V gene is TRBV6-1, the J gene TRBJ2-7; the match to TRBD1 covers 11 bases. V shed 6 bases, J shed 2 bases, and the junction held 6 bases outside the gene matches. The germline gives CDR1 MNHNS, CDR2 SASEGT. The CDR3 has 15 residues. This CDR3 is CASRTRDRGTYEQYF. The CDR3 region has the DNA TGTGCCAGCAGAACTAGGGACAGGGGGACCTACGAGCAGTACTTC.

The rearrangement links TRBV20-1 to TRBJ2-1; D might be TRBD1 or TRBD2, each matching 6 bases. CDR1 and CDR2 from the germline V gene are DFQATT and SNEGSKA (reference sequence). The CDR3 is made up of 14 amino acids. The V end was cut by 0 bases, the J end by 7 bases, with 13 bases between. CDR3 sequence: CSAREGGESNEQFF. In nucleotides, the CDR3 is TGCAGTGCTAGAGAGGGGGGCGAGAGTAATGAGCAGTTCTTC.

V gene TRBV29-1 combines with J gene TRBJ2-3; 10 positions match TRBD2. The CDR3 spans 14 residues. Germline CDR1 reads SQVTM; CDR2 reads ANQGSEA. The CDR3 DNA is TGCTCCACCACCGGGACTAGCGATACAGATACGCAGTATTTT. Its protein product is CSTTGTSDTDTQYF.

This clonotype was recorded many times. This rearrangement joins TRBV6-2 or TRBV6-3 to TRBJ1-2, with 10 nucleotides matching TRBD1. Looked up from germline, CDR1 is MNHEY and CDR2 is SVGEGT. Trimming took 4 bases from V and 8 from J; bases not matched to a gene: 7. CDR3 length equals 14 residues. DNA for the CDR3: TGTGCCAGCAGTTCGACAGGGGGCGGTTACGGCTACACCTTC. It yields the protein CASSSTGGGYGYTF.

The genes are TRBV7-9 and TRBJ2-3, with D unclear. CDR1 is SEHNR, CDR2 FQNEAQ, per germline (reference sequence). Trimming pared 1 base from V and 6 bases from J, leaving 8 bases between. This CDR3 comprises 13 residues. In nucleotides, the CDR3 is TGTGCCAGCAGCTTAGATTTTCGCGATACGCAGTATTTT. It translates to CASSLDFRDTQYF.

V gene TRBV2 combines with J gene TRBJ1-5; D is perhaps TRBD1 (6 bases). The CDR3 has 15 residues. The germline V gene encodes CDR1 SNHLY and CDR2 FYNNEI. The V end lost 6 bases, the J end lost 1 base, and 13 bases lay between the germline ends. The CDR3: CASRVQGGSNQPQHF. CDR3 sequence (DNA): TGTGCCAGCAGAGTACAGGGTGGCAGCAATCAGCCCCAGCATTTT. Variable domain in full (rest from reference TRBV2 and TRBJ1-5): EPEVTQTPSHQVTQMGQEVILRCVPISNHLYFYWYRQILGQKVEFLVSFYNNEISEKSEIFDDQFSVERPDGSNFTLKIRSTKLEDSAMYFCASRVQGGSNQPQHFGDGTRLSIL.